The table lists the clone carrying this TCR beta chain with a few counts. Time point meaning: patch test 1, 2 weeks after DPC sensitization. Treatment specified: therapeutic diphenylcyclopropenone sensitization with weekly scalp DPC. Only after blood had been drawn was each patch test applied. TCRdb re-analysed the RACE reads in MiXCR, keeping a single row per CDR3 protein. The sample consists of 80,000 or so distinct CDR3 sequences, 9.5% to 12% of them appearing once. This sample was included in a study of human T cells and chemical hapten exposure. Per germline, CDR1 SEHNR and CDR2 FQNEAQ (reference sequence). The CDR3 consists of 15 residues. The V and J ends lost 5 bases and 0 bases, in that order; junction bases with no gene match: 6.

Material: whole blood, obtained in connection with sensitization to the hapten diphenylcyclopropenone (DPC). This receptor was obtained from a woman in her 50s with alopecia areata. Some clones in this sample may be carry-over from other donors' samples. The chain links TRBV7-9 to TRBJ2-7; TRBD1 agrees at 8 bases. DNA for the CDR3: TGTGCCAGCAGCCCTCCGGGACAGGCCTCCTACGAGCAGTACTTC. Amino acid sequence: CASSPPGQASYEQYF.